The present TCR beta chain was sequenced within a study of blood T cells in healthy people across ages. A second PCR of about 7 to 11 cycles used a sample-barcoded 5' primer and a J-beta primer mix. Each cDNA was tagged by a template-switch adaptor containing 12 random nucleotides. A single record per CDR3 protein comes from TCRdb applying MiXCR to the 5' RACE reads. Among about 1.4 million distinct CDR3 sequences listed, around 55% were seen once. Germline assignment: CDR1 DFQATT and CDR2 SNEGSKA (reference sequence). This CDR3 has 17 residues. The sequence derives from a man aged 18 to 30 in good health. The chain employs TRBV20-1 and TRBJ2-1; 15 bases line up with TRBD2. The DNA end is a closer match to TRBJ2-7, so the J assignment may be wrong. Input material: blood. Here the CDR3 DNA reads TGCAGTGCCCGCACGGGACTAGCGGGGGGCCGGATCAATGAGCAGTACTTC. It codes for CSARTGLAGGRINEQYF.